The source of this TCR beta chain is a study of T cells in Graves' hyperthyroidism and ophthalmopathy. This CDR3 is 11 amino acids long. Germline V gene sequence: CDR1 SGHTA, CDR2 FQGNSA. Amplified TCR beta CDR3 regions came from RNA transcripts. The HTBI primer set served for first-round RT-PCR of the TCR CDR3. TCRdb independently ran MiXCR on the multiplex PCR reads; one entry per CDR3 protein. The sample has 800,000 or so distinct CDR3 sequences, 38% seen once. On this clonotype: A junction end diverges from the germline sequence, so it may reflect a read error.

The clonotype was recovered from a man younger than 35 with Graves' hyperthyroidism. The genes are TRBV7-2 and TRBJ1-4; 7 positions agree with TRBD1. The sequencing input was blood. CDR3 sequence: CASSTGTVQHF. The CDR3 DNA sequence: TGTGCCAGCAGCACCGGGACAGTTCAGCACTTT.